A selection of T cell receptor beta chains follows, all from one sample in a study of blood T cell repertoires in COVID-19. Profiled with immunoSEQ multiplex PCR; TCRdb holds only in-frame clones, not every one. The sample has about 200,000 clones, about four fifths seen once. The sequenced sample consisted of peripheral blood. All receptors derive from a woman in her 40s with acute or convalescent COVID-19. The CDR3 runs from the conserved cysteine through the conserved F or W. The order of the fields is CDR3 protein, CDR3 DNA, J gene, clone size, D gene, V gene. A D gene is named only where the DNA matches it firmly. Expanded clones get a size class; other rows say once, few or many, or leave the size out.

cdr3_aa: CASSQAGLDGELFF; cdr3_nt: TGCGCCAGCAGCCAAGCAGGGCTTGACGGGGAGCTGTTTTTT; j_call: TRBJ2-2; clone_size: NA; d_call: NA; v_call: TRBV4-3
cdr3_aa: CASSLTPGELFF; cdr3_nt: TGTGCCAGCAGCCTAACCCCCGGGGAGCTGTTTTTT; j_call: TRBJ2-2; clone_size: NA; d_call: NA; v_call: TRBV7-2
cdr3_aa: CASSQVSGQVAPYEQYF; cdr3_nt: TGCGCCAGCAGCCAAGTATCCGGACAGGTTGCGCCCTACGAGCAGTACTTC; j_call: TRBJ2-7; clone_size: NA; d_call: TRBD1; v_call: TRBV4-1
cdr3_aa: CASNPPAYEQYF; cdr3_nt: TGTGCCAGCAATCCCCCAGCCTACGAGCAGTACTTC; j_call: TRBJ2-7; clone_size: NA; d_call: NA; v_call: TRBV6-5
cdr3_aa: CASSLGQGIYYEQYF; cdr3_nt: TGCGCCAGCAGCTTGGGACAGGGAATCTACTACGAGCAGTACTTC; j_call: TRBJ2-7; clone_size: NA; d_call: TRBD1; v_call: TRBV5-1
cdr3_aa: CASSDTGLAGQETQYF; cdr3_nt: TGTGCCAGCAGTGATACGGGCCTAGCGGGGCAAGAGACCCAGTACTTC; j_call: TRBJ2-5; clone_size: NA; d_call: TRBD2; v_call: TRBV2
cdr3_aa: CASSLLTSNTEAFF; cdr3_nt: TGTGCCAGCAGTTTACTTACATCGAACACTGAAGCTTTCTTT; j_call: TRBJ1-1; clone_size: NA; d_call: NA; v_call: TRBV27
cdr3_aa: CASSQGTGMNTEAFF; cdr3_nt: TGCGCCAGCAGCCAAGGGACAGGGATGAACACTGAAGCTTTCTTT; j_call: TRBJ1-1; clone_size: NA; d_call: TRBD1; v_call: TRBV4-3
cdr3_aa: CASTLSPFSSNQPQHF; cdr3_nt: TGTGCCAGCACCCTCTCCCCGTTTAGTAGCAATCAGCCCCAGCATTTT; j_call: TRBJ1-5; clone_size: NA; d_call: NA; v_call: TRBV6-6
cdr3_aa: CASSSYSSSYEQYF; cdr3_nt: TGTGCCAGCAGCTCATACTCGAGCTCCTACGAGCAGTACTTC; j_call: TRBJ2-7; clone_size: NA; d_call: NA; v_call: TRBV7-2
cdr3_aa: CASSQDLELEETQYF; cdr3_nt: TGTGCCAGCAGCCAAGATCTAGAGTTAGAGGAGACCCAGTACTTC; j_call: TRBJ2-5; clone_size: NA; d_call: NA; v_call: TRBV4-2
cdr3_aa: CASSNMRWSEQFF; cdr3_nt: TGTGCCAGCAGCAACATGAGGTGGAGTGAGCAGTTCTTC; j_call: TRBJ2-1; clone_size: NA; d_call: NA; v_call: TRBV27
cdr3_aa: CASHNQGSDAEQYF; cdr3_nt: TGCGCCAGCCACAATCAGGGAAGTGACGCCGAGCAGTACTTC; j_call: TRBJ2-7; clone_size: NA; d_call: NA; v_call: TRBV5-1
cdr3_aa: CASSTGDTQYF; cdr3_nt: TGTGCCAGCAGCACGGGAGATACGCAGTATTTT; j_call: TRBJ2-3; clone_size: NA; d_call: NA; v_call: TRBV7-8
cdr3_aa: CASSEDFGRWFLNTEAFF; cdr3_nt: TGTGCCAGCAGTGAAGATTTCGGCAGGTGGTTCTTGAACACTGAAGCTTTCTTT; j_call: TRBJ1-1; clone_size: NA; d_call: NA; v_call: TRBV6-1
cdr3_aa: CASSQRTGTGANVLTF; cdr3_nt: TGTGCCAGCTCACAGCGAACTGGTACTGGGGCCAACGTCCTGACTTTC; j_call: TRBJ2-6; clone_size: NA; d_call: NA; v_call: TRBV18
cdr3_aa: CASSAGGATDTQYF; cdr3_nt: TGTGCCAGCAGCGCCGGGGGGGCCACAGATACGCAGTATTTT; j_call: TRBJ2-3; clone_size: NA; d_call: TRBD2; v_call: TRBV11-3
cdr3_aa: CASSDGTSPERENIQYF; cdr3_nt: TGTGCCAGCAGCGACGGGACCTCCCCTGAGCGGGAAAACATTCAGTACTTC; j_call: TRBJ2-4; clone_size: few; d_call: NA; v_call: TRBV5-4
cdr3_aa: CASRVVAGGSTGELFF; cdr3_nt: TGTGCCAGCAGGGTGGTAGCGGGAGGGTCCACCGGGGAGCTGTTTTTT; j_call: TRBJ2-2; clone_size: NA; d_call: TRBD2; v_call: TRBV27
cdr3_aa: CATSDSGKAGANVLTF; cdr3_nt: TGTGCCACATCGGACAGCGGGAAGGCTGGGGCCAACGTCCTGACTTTC; j_call: TRBJ2-6; clone_size: NA; d_call: NA; v_call: TRBV2
cdr3_aa: CASSGVGNQPQHF; cdr3_nt: TGTGCCAGTAGTGGAGTTGGGAATCAGCCCCAGCATTTT; j_call: TRBJ1-5; clone_size: NA; d_call: NA; v_call: TRBV19
cdr3_aa: CAWSASSYNSPLHF; cdr3_nt: TGTGCCTGGTCAGCGAGCTCCTATAATTCACCCCTCCACTTT; j_call: TRBJ1-6; clone_size: NA; d_call: NA; v_call: TRBV30
cdr3_aa: CASSQDGQGWETQYF; cdr3_nt: TGCGCCAGCAGCCAAGATGGTCAGGGTTGGGAGACCCAGTACTTC; j_call: TRBJ2-5; clone_size: NA; d_call: NA; v_call: TRBV4-3
cdr3_aa: CASSQDTKVGGVYTEAFF; cdr3_nt: TGTGCCAGCAGCCAGGACACCAAAGTGGGGGGTGTGTACACTGAAGCTTTCTTT; j_call: TRBJ1-1; clone_size: NA; d_call: NA; v_call: TRBV14
cdr3_aa: CASSSQGINTEAFF; cdr3_nt: TGTGCCAGCAGCTCCCAGGGAATAAACACTGAAGCTTTCTTT; j_call: TRBJ1-1; clone_size: NA; d_call: NA; v_call: TRBV7-3
cdr3_aa: CASFAGGHTDTQYF; cdr3_nt: TGTGCCAGCTTTGCCGGAGGCCACACAGATACGCAGTATTTT; j_call: TRBJ2-3; clone_size: NA; d_call: NA; v_call: TRBV7-6
cdr3_aa: CASSFQGGDQPQHF; cdr3_nt: TGCGCCAGCAGCTTTCAGGGCGGCGATCAGCCCCAGCATTTT; j_call: TRBJ1-5; clone_size: NA; d_call: NA; v_call: TRBV5-1
cdr3_aa: CASSLVTGTSSEAFF; cdr3_nt: TGCGCCAGCAGCTTGGTTACAGGAACCAGTTCTGAAGCTTTCTTT; j_call: TRBJ1-1; clone_size: NA; d_call: NA; v_call: TRBV5-1
cdr3_aa: CASSLMEATGELFF; cdr3_nt: TGCGCCAGCAGCTTGATGGAGGCCACCGGGGAGCTGTTTTTT; j_call: TRBJ2-2; clone_size: NA; d_call: NA; v_call: TRBV5-1
cdr3_aa: CASTQRPGTENTEAFF; cdr3_nt: TGTGCCAGCACACAACGTCCCGGGACAGAGAACACTGAAGCTTTCTTT; j_call: TRBJ1-1; clone_size: NA; d_call: TRBD1; v_call: TRBV27
cdr3_aa: CASSKWGDGYNEQFF; cdr3_nt: TGTGCCAGCAGCAAATGGGGGGATGGGTACAATGAGCAGTTCTTC; j_call: TRBJ2-1; clone_size: NA; d_call: NA; v_call: TRBV2
cdr3_aa: CAISKTGTENQPQHF; cdr3_nt: TGTGCCATCAGCAAAACCGGGACAGAGAATCAGCCCCAGCATTTT; j_call: TRBJ1-5; clone_size: NA; d_call: TRBD1; v_call: TRBV10-3
cdr3_aa: CASSLTRRTSGSANEQFF; cdr3_nt: TGTGCCAGCAGTTTAACGAGACGAACTAGCGGGAGCGCTAATGAGCAGTTCTTC; j_call: TRBJ2-1; clone_size: NA; d_call: TRBD2; v_call: TRBV27
cdr3_aa: CASSLSGGASGNIQYF; cdr3_nt: TGTGCCAGTAGCCTTAGCGGGGGGGCCTCCGGGAACATTCAGTACTTC; j_call: TRBJ2-4; clone_size: few; d_call: TRBD2; v_call: TRBV19
cdr3_aa: CSVVEVFQYF; cdr3_nt: TGCAGCGTTGTGGAGGTGTTTCAGTACTTC; j_call: TRBJ2-7; clone_size: NA; d_call: NA; v_call: TRBV29-1
cdr3_aa: CASGTRGLSGYTF; cdr3_nt: TGTGCCAGCGGTACGCGGGGTTTAAGTGGCTACACCTTC; j_call: TRBJ1-2; clone_size: NA; d_call: NA; v_call: TRBV12-3/TRBV12-4
cdr3_aa: CASRARTSGKSSYEQYF; cdr3_nt: TGTGCCAGCAGAGCTAGGACTAGCGGGAAGAGCTCCTACGAGCAGTACTTC; j_call: TRBJ2-7; clone_size: NA; d_call: TRBD2; v_call: TRBV27
cdr3_aa: CASTTRYIQPQHF; cdr3_nt: TGTGCCAGCACCACTAGGTATATTCAGCCCCAGCATTTT; j_call: TRBJ1-5; clone_size: NA; d_call: NA; v_call: TRBV28
cdr3_aa: CASSRQGGGELFF; cdr3_nt: TGTGCCAGTAGTCGCCAGGGTGGCGGGGAGCTGTTTTTT; j_call: TRBJ2-2; clone_size: NA; d_call: NA; v_call: TRBV19
cdr3_aa: CASSPDRAYGYTF; cdr3_nt: TGTGCCAGCAGCCCAGACAGGGCTTATGGCTACACCTTC; j_call: TRBJ1-2; clone_size: NA; d_call: TRBD1; v_call: TRBV9
cdr3_aa: CASSKGGFEQFF; cdr3_nt: TGTGCCAGCAGCAAGGGAGGGTTCGAGCAGTTCTTC; j_call: TRBJ2-1; clone_size: NA; d_call: NA; v_call: TRBV21-1